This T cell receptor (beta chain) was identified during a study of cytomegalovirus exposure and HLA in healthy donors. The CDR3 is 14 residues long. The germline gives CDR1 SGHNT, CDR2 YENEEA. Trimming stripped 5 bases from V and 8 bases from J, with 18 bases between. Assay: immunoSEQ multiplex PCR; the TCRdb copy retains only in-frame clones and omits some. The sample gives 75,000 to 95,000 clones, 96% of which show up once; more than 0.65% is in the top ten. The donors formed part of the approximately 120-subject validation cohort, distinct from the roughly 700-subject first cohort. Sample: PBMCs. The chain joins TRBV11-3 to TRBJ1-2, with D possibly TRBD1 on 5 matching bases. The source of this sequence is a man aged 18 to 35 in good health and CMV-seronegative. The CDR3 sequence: CASSINLAGQGYTF. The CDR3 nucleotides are TGTGCCAGCAGCATTAACCTCGCAGGGCAAGGCTACACCTTC.